This is a list of T cell receptor beta chains from one sample in a study of cytomegalovirus exposure and HLA in healthy donors. Profiled with immunoSEQ multiplex PCR; TCRdb holds only in-frame clones, not every one. The sample includes about 160,000 clones, 75% to 85% of them seen just once. The material sequenced was PBMCs. These receptors came from a man aged 50 to 59 in good health and CMV-seropositive. CDR3s include the opening cysteine and the closing phenylalanine or tryptophan. A D gene is named only where the DNA matches it firmly. Clone size appears in some rows only: once, few, many, or a class for an expanded clone.

v_call: TRBV6-5; j_call: TRBJ2-1; clone_size: -; d_call: -; cdr3_nt: TGTGCCAGCAGTAGGAGGGACTCAGCGATTCAGTTCTTC; cdr3_aa: CASSRRDSAIQFF
v_call: TRBV11-2; j_call: TRBJ2-2; clone_size: -; d_call: -; cdr3_nt: TGTGCCAGCAGCGAAATAACCGGTGGCGGGGAGCTGTTTTTT; cdr3_aa: CASSEITGGGELFF
v_call: TRBV18; j_call: TRBJ2-1; clone_size: -; d_call: -; cdr3_nt: TGTGCCAGCTCACCACCGGGCGCACCCCAGGAGCAGTTCTTC; cdr3_aa: CASSPPGAPQEQFF
v_call: TRBV10-3; j_call: TRBJ1-2; clone_size: -; d_call: -; cdr3_nt: TGTGCCATCAGCCAGGACAGCTTCTATGGCTACACCTTC; cdr3_aa: CAISQDSFYGYTF
v_call: TRBV18; j_call: TRBJ1-1; clone_size: few; d_call: -; cdr3_nt: TGTGCCAGCTCACCACCACAAACCGCGGGCACTGAAGCTTTCTTT; cdr3_aa: CASSPPQTAGTEAFF
v_call: TRBV7-2; j_call: TRBJ1-4; clone_size: -; d_call: -; cdr3_nt: TGTGCCAGCAGCTTAATGACAGATACTAATGAAAAACTGTTTTTT; cdr3_aa: CASSLMTDTNEKLFF
v_call: TRBV4-3; j_call: TRBJ2-1; clone_size: -; d_call: -; cdr3_nt: TGCGCCAGCAGCCAAGATTGGAGGAGCACCGGATCGATCGAGCAGTTCTTC; cdr3_aa: CASSQDWRSTGSIEQFF
v_call: TRBV5-6; j_call: TRBJ1-6; clone_size: -; d_call: -; cdr3_nt: TGTGCCAGCAGCTCTCTCTCCTATAATTCACCCCTCCACTTT; cdr3_aa: CASSSLSYNSPLHF
v_call: TRBV28; j_call: TRBJ2-7; clone_size: once; d_call: TRBD1; cdr3_nt: TGTGCCAGCAGCCGACCCGGGACAGGGAGTAACGAGCAGTACTTC; cdr3_aa: CASSRPGTGSNEQYF
v_call: TRBV27; j_call: TRBJ2-7; clone_size: -; d_call: -; cdr3_nt: TGTGCCAGCAGTTTATCGGTTGGCAGAACCTACGAGCAGTACTTC; cdr3_aa: CASSLSVGRTYEQYF
v_call: TRBV7-2; j_call: TRBJ1-1; clone_size: -; d_call: -; cdr3_nt: TGTGCCAGCAGCGCTCACCAGGGGAGGAACACTGAAGCTTTCTTT; cdr3_aa: CASSAHQGRNTEAFF
v_call: TRBV28; j_call: TRBJ1-1; clone_size: -; d_call: TRBD1; cdr3_nt: TGTGCCAGCAGTTTATGGGGACAGGGAGGTGGGAACACTGAAGCTTTCTTT; cdr3_aa: CASSLWGQGGGNTEAFF
v_call: TRBV6-6; j_call: TRBJ2-5; clone_size: -; d_call: -; cdr3_nt: TGTGCCAGCAGTGGACAGTCCGAAGAGACCCAGTACTTC; cdr3_aa: CASSGQSEETQYF
v_call: TRBV28; j_call: TRBJ1-5; clone_size: -; d_call: -; cdr3_nt: TGTGCCAGCAGTTTATTGGTACAGGATCAGCCCCAGCATTTT; cdr3_aa: CASSLLVQDQPQHF
v_call: TRBV4-1; j_call: TRBJ2-7; clone_size: -; d_call: TRBD2; cdr3_nt: TGCGCCAGCAGCCATTATAGCGGGGGATACGAGCAGTACTTC; cdr3_aa: CASSHYSGGYEQYF
v_call: TRBV5-1; j_call: TRBJ2-3; clone_size: -; d_call: TRBD1; cdr3_nt: TGCGCCAGCAGCTCGCGGGACAGGGAAACAGATACGCAGTATTTT; cdr3_aa: CASSSRDRETDTQYF
v_call: TRBV7-2; j_call: TRBJ2-5; clone_size: -; d_call: TRBD2; cdr3_nt: TGTGCCAGCAGCTTACAATCTGGGGGGGAAGAGACCCAGTACTTC; cdr3_aa: CASSLQSGGEETQYF
v_call: TRBV6-6; j_call: TRBJ2-2; clone_size: once; d_call: TRBD2; cdr3_nt: TGTGCCAGCAGTCGACTAGCGGGGCGGGAGCTGTTTTTT; cdr3_aa: CASSRLAGRELFF
v_call: TRBV4-2; j_call: TRBJ2-7; clone_size: -; d_call: TRBD2; cdr3_nt: TGTGCCAGCAGCCCGAGCGGGGAGGGACTCGAGCAGTACTTC; cdr3_aa: CASSPSGEGLEQYF
v_call: TRBV4-1; j_call: TRBJ1-2; clone_size: -; d_call: TRBD1; cdr3_nt: TGCGCCAGCAGGCGTCCGGGACAGGGGGCTGGGGGCTACACCTTC; cdr3_aa: CASRRPGQGAGGYTF
v_call: TRBV2; j_call: TRBJ1-1; clone_size: -; d_call: -; cdr3_nt: TGTGCCAGCAGTGAGATGGCAGGGCGTACTGAAGCTTTCTTT; cdr3_aa: CASSEMAGRTEAFF
v_call: TRBV13; j_call: TRBJ1-1; clone_size: few; d_call: -; cdr3_nt: TGTGCCAGCAGCTCCTGGAGGACCTCTGAAGCTTTCTTT; cdr3_aa: CASSSWRTSEAFF
v_call: TRBV5-1; j_call: TRBJ2-2; clone_size: -; d_call: TRBD1; cdr3_nt: TGCGCCAGCAGCTTTTCGACAGGGGCAAGATCCGGGGAGCTGTTTTTT; cdr3_aa: CASSFSTGARSGELFF
v_call: TRBV19; j_call: TRBJ2-7; clone_size: -; d_call: -; cdr3_nt: TGTGCCAGTACCCCGGGACACGGGCTAGCCTACGAGCAGTACTTC; cdr3_aa: CASTPGHGLAYEQYF
v_call: TRBV9; j_call: TRBJ1-5; clone_size: -; d_call: -; cdr3_nt: TGTGCCAGCAGCGTAGGGACACAGAATCAGCCCCAGCATTTT; cdr3_aa: CASSVGTQNQPQHF
v_call: TRBV9; j_call: TRBJ2-4; clone_size: -; d_call: -; cdr3_nt: TGTGCCAGCAGCGTATCGGGGTCCACCGGGGACATTCAGTACTTC; cdr3_aa: CASSVSGSTGDIQYF
v_call: TRBV5-1; j_call: TRBJ1-1; clone_size: -; d_call: TRBD1; cdr3_nt: TGCGCCAGCAGCCCCGGGACAGGGTCTGAAGCTTTCTTT; cdr3_aa: CASSPGTGSEAFF
v_call: TRBV7-2; j_call: TRBJ2-1; clone_size: -; d_call: TRBD2; cdr3_nt: TGTGCCAGCAGCTTTAGCGGGGGGCTCTACAATGAGCAGTTCTTC; cdr3_aa: CASSFSGGLYNEQFF
v_call: TRBV28; j_call: TRBJ1-1; clone_size: few; d_call: -; cdr3_nt: TGTGCCAGCAGCGGTCGAGGGAGAGACACTGAAGCTTTCTTT; cdr3_aa: CASSGRGRDTEAFF
v_call: TRBV28; j_call: TRBJ2-7; clone_size: -; d_call: -; cdr3_nt: TGTGCCAGCCGCAGGGCCTACGAGCAGTACTTC; cdr3_aa: CASRRAYEQYF
v_call: TRBV6-6; j_call: TRBJ1-4; clone_size: -; d_call: -; cdr3_nt: TGTGCCAGCAGTTACTCACCGGAGGCAACTAATGAAAAACTGTTTTTT; cdr3_aa: CASSYSPEATNEKLFF
v_call: TRBV11-2; j_call: TRBJ2-1; clone_size: few; d_call: -; cdr3_nt: TGTGCCAGCAGCTTGGGGGGGGGCCCCTACAATGAGCAGTTCTTC; cdr3_aa: CASSLGGGPYNEQFF
v_call: TRBV2; j_call: TRBJ1-2; clone_size: once; d_call: -; cdr3_nt: TGTGCCAGCAGTGAAGAGGCGGGGGCACAAGGTGGCTACACCTTC; cdr3_aa: CASSEEAGAQGGYTF
v_call: TRBV4-3; j_call: TRBJ1-2; clone_size: -; d_call: -; cdr3_nt: TGCGCCAGCAGCCAGGAAAGTCAACAGGGTTTTTCTAACTATGGCTACACCTTC; cdr3_aa: CASSQESQQGFSNYGYTF
v_call: TRBV2; j_call: TRBJ1-5; clone_size: -; d_call: TRBD1; cdr3_nt: TGTGCCAGCAGTGAACAGGGGGCTTATCAGCCCCAGCATTTT; cdr3_aa: CASSEQGAYQPQHF
v_call: TRBV11-2; j_call: TRBJ2-2; clone_size: -; d_call: TRBD2; cdr3_nt: TGTGCCAGCAGCTTAGAGTCTAGCGGGGGGGTCGGGGAGCTGTTTTTT; cdr3_aa: CASSLESSGGVGELFF
v_call: TRBV21-1; j_call: TRBJ2-7; clone_size: -; d_call: -; cdr3_nt: TGTGCCAGCAGCAAATATAGAGGGGGCCTGCCCTACGAGCAGTACTTC; cdr3_aa: CASSKYRGGLPYEQYF
v_call: TRBV27; j_call: TRBJ2-1; clone_size: -; d_call: TRBD1; cdr3_nt: TGTGCCAGCAGCAGAGACAGGGGCTACAATGAGCAGTTCTTC; cdr3_aa: CASSRDRGYNEQFF
v_call: TRBV2; j_call: TRBJ2-1; clone_size: -; d_call: TRBD1; cdr3_nt: TGTGCCAGCAGTGATACAGGGGGCTGGAATGAGCAGTTCTTC; cdr3_aa: CASSDTGGWNEQFF
v_call: TRBV19; j_call: TRBJ1-4; clone_size: -; d_call: TRBD1; cdr3_nt: TGTGCCAGTAGTATTTCAGCGGGACAGGGGAGGAAAAAACTGTTTTTT; cdr3_aa: CASSISAGQGRKKLFF